The clone carrying this T cell receptor (beta chain) was seen a handful of times. As processed by the authors: Scientists estimated how many nucleated cells there were by amplifying reference gene primers. TCRdb keeps only in-frame clones here, not all; method: immunoSEQ multiplex PCR. That table supplies the V and J calls and clone size; D and trimming were determined from the DNA. Counted here are around 150,000 clones, approximately 87% occurring once; the ten biggest clones make up about 2.5%. Trimming shortened V by 0 bases and J by 4 bases, and 10 bases separated the two germline ends. Germline V CDR1 and CDR2: LGHNA, YSLEER. CDR3 length: 15 amino acids. This entry is derived from a study of blood T cell repertoires in COVID-19. The overall study: The United States, Italy and Spain supplied acute and convalescent COVID-19 samples. In each case, the material was cDNA or gDNA derived from T cells, B-cell-depleted T cells, or PBMCs.

Input material: peripheral blood. The rearrangement joins TRBV4-3 to TRBJ1-5, with D possibly TRBD1 on 6 matching bases. The sequence was obtained from a man over 45 with active COVID-19. CDR3 nucleotide sequence: TGCGCCAGCAGCCAAGATGGGGGGGCAAATCAGCCCCAGCATTTT. Its translation is CASSQDGGANQPQHF.